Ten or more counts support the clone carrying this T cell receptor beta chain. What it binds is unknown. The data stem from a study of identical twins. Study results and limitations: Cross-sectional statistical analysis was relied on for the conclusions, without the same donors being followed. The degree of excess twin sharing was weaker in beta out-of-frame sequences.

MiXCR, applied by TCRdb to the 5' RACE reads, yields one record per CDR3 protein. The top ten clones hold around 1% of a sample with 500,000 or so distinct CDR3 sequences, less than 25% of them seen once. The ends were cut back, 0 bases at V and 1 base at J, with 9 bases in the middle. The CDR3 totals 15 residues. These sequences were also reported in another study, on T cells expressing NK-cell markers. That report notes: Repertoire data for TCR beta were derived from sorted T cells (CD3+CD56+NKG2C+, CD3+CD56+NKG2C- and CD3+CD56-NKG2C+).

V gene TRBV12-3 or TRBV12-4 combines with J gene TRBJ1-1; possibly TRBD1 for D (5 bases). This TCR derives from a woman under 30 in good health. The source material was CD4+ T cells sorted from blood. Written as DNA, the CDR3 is TGTGCCAGCAGTTTAGCAGCAGGGACGAACACTGAAGCTTTCTTT. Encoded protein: CASSLAAGTNTEAFF.